Listed below are T cell receptor beta chains from one sample, sequenced in a study of Ad26.COV2.S vaccination and SARS-CoV-2 variants. The method was immunoSEQ multiplex PCR; TCRdb's version includes in-frame clones alone and lacks a portion of them. The sample has about 350,000 clones; approximately 86% are singletons. Sequenced material: peripheral blood, taken in a trial of Ad26.COV2.S vaccine versus placebo. Every receptor here comes from a person aged 18-60 years who received the Ad26.COV2.S COVID-19 vaccine or a placebo. CDR3s include the opening cysteine and the closing phenylalanine or tryptophan.

V,CDR3
TRBV5-4,CASSLGQRVGDTIYF
TRBV7-9,CASSPISGRWNEQFF
TRBV4-3,CASSQGLAGAYNEQFF
TRBV7-2,CASSIAGTDGYGYTF
TRBV7-9,CASSANNLAGGPAREQYF
TRBV24-1,CATSKTGGVNQPQHF
TRBV28,CASSPHPFPSNQPQHF
TRBV4-1,CASSHLAGAPLGQYF
TRBV4-3,CASSQDRESSYEQYF
TRBV5-1,CASSPGGDYGYTF
TRBV28,CASSPGTGGLSPLHF